The 29 T cell receptor beta chains below all came from one sample that was sequenced in a study of T cell clonality in common variable immunodeficiency. Generated by immunoSEQ multiplex PCR, the TCRdb table keeps only in-frame clones and is missing some. The sample contains about 33,000 clones, none occurring once; around 4.5% lies in the top ten. Sequenced sample: peripheral blood mononuclear cells. These receptors were obtained from a person aged 18 to 75 in good health.

In the case of this clone: The sequence runs out 3 residues before the end of the CDR3; the remainder is reconstructed from the germline J gene. The same CDR3 is also encoded by other DNA sequences in this sample. The chain recombines TRBV30 with TRBJ2-1; TRBD2 aligns across 10 bases. CDR1 and CDR2 (germline): GTSNPN, SVGIG (reference sequence). The CDR3 covers 15 residues. V lost 5 bases and J lost 7; bases outside the gene matches: 11. The CDR3 sequence: CAWRTLAGDVNEQFF. The CDR3 DNA, read in part, is TGTGCCTGGCGGACTCTAGCGGGAGACGTTAATGAG.

Many counts were recorded for this clone. The CDR3 end falls 3 residues outside the read, so it is completed with the germline J gene. This chain joins TRBV12-3 or TRBV12-4 and TRBJ2-2; weak D call: TRBD1 (6 bases). Trimming took off 6 bases at V and 5 bases at J, with 16 bases between the two ends. CDR3 length: 15 residues. CDR3 DNA (partial): TGTGCCAGCAGCTTACAGGGCTGGGGAACCGGGGAG. As protein: CASSLQGWGTGE. The CDR3 in full is CASSLQGWGTGELFF.

This clone has a count of ten or more. From the germline J gene comes the end of the CDR3, since the read stops 3 residues before it. The chain links TRBV4-1 to TRBJ2-3; no clear D gene. The V and J ends lost 1 base and 1 base respectively, with 9 bases between them. CDR1 and CDR2 from the germline V gene are MGHRA and YSYEKL. This CDR3 spans 15 amino acids. The covered CDR3 bases are TGCGCCAGCAGCCAAGTTCTACGGGGCACAGATACG. Protein: CASSQVLRGTDT. The whole CDR3 sequence reads CASSQVLRGTDTQYF.

This clone was seen a few times. Read coverage stops 3 residues before the CDR3 terminus; the germline J gene supplies the remainder. J is TRBJ1-1 and V is TRBV18; D might be TRBD1 (5 bases). The CDR3 totals 13 residues. Germline V gene sequence: CDR1 KGHSH, CDR2 LQKENI. CDR3 sequence: CASSPPAGPMAFF. The DNA read from the CDR3 is TGTGCCAGCTCACCACCGGCAGGGCCCATG.

This clone was observed a few times. The CDR3 sequence: CASSMTSVYEQYF. Partial CDR3 DNA: TGTGCCAGCAGCATGACTAGCGTCTACGAG. The V and J genes are TRBV7-8 and TRBJ2-7; TRBD2 matches 8 bases. The DNA ends 3 residues before the CDR3 does, and the rest of the CDR3 is filled in from the germline J gene. Trimming took 5 bases from V and 3 from J; bases not matched to a gene: 3. Germline CDR1 SGHVS, CDR2 FQNEAQ. The CDR3 has 13 amino acids.

Remarks on this clone: The missing CDR3 end, 3 residues past where the read stops, is filled in from the germline J gene. J is TRBJ2-2 and V is TRBV19; 12 bases line up with TRBD2. The germline gives CDR1 LNHDA, CDR2 SQIVND (reference sequence). CDR3 length: 21 residues. J was trimmed by 7 bases and V by 4 bases; bases with no gene match: 22. The CDR3 here is CASSKAPVLGLLAGGLGELFF. The CDR3 bases that were read are TGTGCCAGTAGTAAGGCCCCAGTACTCGGTTTACTAGCGGGAGGCCTCGGGGAG.

Only a few counts were recorded for this clone. The read ends 3 residues before the CDR3 terminus; that terminus is restored from the germline J gene. This chain joins TRBV11-1 and TRBJ1-2, with 7 bases that match TRBD1. Germline V lookup: CDR1 SGHAT, CDR2 FQDESV (reference sequence). With 4 bases clipped from V and 6 bases from J, the junction kept 11 bases outside the gene matches. The CDR3 spans 15 residues. The part of the CDR3 DNA that was read is TGTGCCAGCAGCTCGAGGGGGCACAGGGCAGATGGC. Protein: CASSSRGHRADG. The whole CDR3 region reads CASSSRGHRADGYTF.

This clone qualifies as medium-sized. Read sequence stops 3 residues before the CDR3 end, and the germline J gene provides the missing end. The V and J genes are TRBV10-3 and TRBJ2-1; 11 nucleotides agree with TRBD2. Per the germline V gene, CDR1 is ENHRY and CDR2 is SYGVKD. J was trimmed by 9 bases and V by 0 bases; bases with no gene match: 7. CDR3 length: 16 residues. Partial CDR3 DNA: TGTGCCATCAGTGAGTCCCCCTGGACTAGCGGGTGTGAG. Its translation: CAISESPWTSGCE. The whole CDR3 is CAISESPWTSGCEQFF.

This clone was observed at least ten times. Read data end 3 residues before the CDR3 end; the end is taken from the germline J gene. The chain links TRBV4-1 to TRBJ1-2; a weak D match, TRBD1 (5 bases). Germline V gene sequence: CDR1 MGHRA, CDR2 YSYEKL. The CDR3 is made up of 15 amino acids. Partial CDR3 DNA: TGCGCCAGCAGCCAAGAGGCAGGGTCTTACTTAGGC. The encoded protein is CASSQEAGSYLG. From start to end, the CDR3 is CASSQEAGSYLGYTF.

This clone was counted ten times or more. The CDR3 end falls 3 residues outside the read, so it is completed with the germline J gene. The chain combines TRBV10-3 with TRBJ2-1; TRBD2 matches at 10 bases. The CDR3 is made up of 16 amino acids. J lost 4 bases, V lost 6 bases, and 9 bases had no gene match. Per germline, CDR1 ENHRY and CDR2 SYGVKD. CDR3 DNA (partial): TGTGCCATCAGGTCGACTAGCGGGCCAATATACAATGAG. Encoded protein: CAIRSTSGPIYNE. From start to end, the CDR3 is CAIRSTSGPIYNEQFF.

This clone was seen repeatedly, ten times or more. Coverage ceases 3 residues before the CDR3 finishes, and the germline J gene fills in the end. The chain recombines TRBV5-1 with TRBJ2-2; 10 bases fit TRBD1. Germline V gives CDR1 SGHRS, CDR2 YFSETQ. V dropped 2 bases and J dropped 5; count of bases not matched to a gene: 15. The CDR3 extends over 19 amino acids. Partial CDR3 DNA: TGCGCCAGCAGCTTCCTAATTAAAGCCGGGACAGGGGTTACCGGGGAG. It codes for CASSFLIKAGTGVTGE. The whole CDR3 region reads CASSFLIKAGTGVTGELFF.

There are many counts of this clone. Read coverage stops 3 residues before the CDR3 terminus; the germline J gene supplies the remainder. The J gene is TRBJ2-6, the V gene TRBV5-4; the D is unclear. Germline V gives CDR1 SGHNT, CDR2 YYREEE (reference sequence). Deletions cut 1 base from V and 2 bases from J, with 7 bases between. The CDR3 has 15 amino acids. The chain's CDR3 is CASSLKSAGANVLTF. The sequenced part of the CDR3 DNA is TGTGCCAGCAGCTTGAAGTCAGCTGGGGCCAACGTC.

This clone was observed at least ten times. The read ends 3 residues shy of where the CDR3 ends; the end is completed using the germline J gene. The chain carries TRBV6-2 or TRBV6-3 and TRBJ2-3, with D uncertain. Germline V gene data show CDR1 as MNHEY and CDR2 as SVGEGT. The length of the CDR3 is 11 residues. The sequenced CDR3 bases are TGTGCCAGCAGTACACTCGGGACG. Amino acid sequence: CASSTLGT. In full, the CDR3 reads CASSTLGTQYF.

This clone has ten or more counts. The read terminates 3 residues before the CDR3 end, so the remaining end is supplied by the germline J gene. This sequence joins TRBV10-1 and TRBJ2-6, with D tentatively TRBD2 (6 bases). The CDR3 totals 15 residues. The germline V gene encodes CDR1 WNHNN and CDR2 SYGVQD (reference sequence). Trimming shortened V by 3 bases and J by 2 bases, and 8 bases separated the two germline ends. The CDR3 DNA, read in part, is TGCGCCAGCAGTGACGGGGGACCTGGGGCCAACGTC. Translated: CASSDGGPGANV. The full CDR3 protein reads CASSDGGPGANVLTF.

This clone appeared many times. The DNA ends 3 residues before the CDR3 does, and the rest of the CDR3 is filled in from the germline J gene. The rearrangement uses TRBV18 and TRBJ2-1; 9 bases align to TRBD2. The CDR3 length is 15 residues. CDR1 and CDR2 (germline): KGHSH, LQKENI. The V gene end was trimmed by 3 bases and the J gene end by 5 bases; junction bases not matched to a gene: 5. The CDR3 reads CASSPGLALDNEQFF. The CDR3 DNA, read in part, is TGTGCCAGCTCACCCGGACTAGCGTTGGACAATGAG.

This clone was picked up many times. The read ends 3 residues early relative to the CDR3; the germline J gene fills the gap. The chain carries TRBV5-1 and TRBJ1-2; the D is unclear. This CDR3 region has 15 residues. V lost 0 bases and J 1 base, leaving 10 bases between the germline ends. Germline lookup yields CDR1 SGHRS and CDR2 YFSETQ. CDR3 residues: CASSLGAISNYGYTF. The covered CDR3 bases are TGCGCCAGCAGCTTGGGGGCCATAAGTAACTATGGC.

This clone has just a few counts. The observed sequence ends 3 residues before the CDR3 terminus, with the missing tail filled in from the germline J gene. The chain couples TRBV30 to TRBJ2-3; D is unclear. The germline V gene encodes CDR1 GTSNPN and CDR2 SVGIG (reference sequence). The CDR3 length is 13 residues. This CDR3 reads CAWSMADQETQYF. The DNA read from the CDR3 is TGTGCCTGGAGTATGGCGGATCAAGAGACG.

This clone was recorded a few times. The sequenced fragment ends 3 residues before the CDR3 boundary, so the rest is inferred from the germline J gene. V and J are TRBV11-3 and TRBJ2-7; TRBD2 matches 10 bases. This CDR3 is 15 amino acids long. V lost 4 bases to trimming and J lost 3 bases; unmatched junction nucleotides: 6. Germline values: CDR1 SGHNT, CDR2 YENEEA. The CDR3: CASSYILAGYYEQYF. The sequenced part of the CDR3 DNA is TGTGCCAGCAGCTATATACTAGCGGGATACTACGAG. Looking up the rest from reference TRBV11-3 and TRBJ2-7 gives the full variable domain: EAGVVQSPRYKIIEKKQPVAFWCNPISGHNTLYWYLQNLGQGPELLIRYENEEAVDDSQLPKDRFSAERLKGVDSTLKIQPAELGDSAVYLCASSYILAGYYEQYFGPGTRLTVT.

In its sample, this clone was seen many times. The read terminates 3 residues before the CDR3 end, so the remaining end is supplied by the germline J gene. The rearrangement uses TRBV19 and TRBJ2-5; tentative D call: TRBD1 (6 bases). The CDR3 loop spans 14 amino acids. Germline V gene lookup returns CDR1 LNHDA and CDR2 SQIVND (reference sequence). The V end was cut by 4 bases, the J end by 4 bases, with 13 bases between. The CDR3 reads CASSTVQGSETQYF. Incomplete CDR3 DNA: TGTGCCAGTAGTACAGTCCAGGGGTCAGAGACC.

This clone appeared a few times. The CDR3 is cut off 3 residues early in the read; its end comes from the germline J gene. The rearrangement uses TRBV18 and TRBJ2-7; D call uncertain. CDR3 length: 14 residues. V lost 0 bases and J 5 bases, leaving 11 bases between the germline ends. In germline, CDR1 is KGHSH, CDR2 LQKENI. The DNA read from the CDR3 is TGTGCCAGCTCACCACCGGTCAGGAGTGACGAG. Translating gives CASSPPVRSDE. The complete CDR3 protein is CASSPPVRSDEQYF.

This clone was detected many times. Sequencing ends 3 residues short of the CDR3 end; the germline J gene provides the rest. V usage is TRBV5-1 and J usage is TRBJ1-1; 7 bases fit TRBD1. Germline trimming cut 3 bases from V and 0 bases from J; bases unmatched to any gene: 8. Germline CDR1 and CDR2: SGHRS and YFSETQ. This CDR3 is 16 amino acids long. The sequenced CDR3 bases are TGCGCCAGCAGCTGGAACTCAGGGGGGATGAACACTGAA. Its translation is CASSWNSGGMNTE. The full-length CDR3 reads as CASSWNSGGMNTEAFF.

This clone was picked up many times. The read halts 3 residues ahead of the CDR3 end, with the missing end drawn from the germline J gene. This chain connects TRBV2 to TRBJ2-2; tentatively, D is TRBD2 (6 bases). CDR3 length: 14 amino acids. Trimming cost V 11 bases and J 0 bases, with 13 bases left between them. The germline V gene has CDR1 SNHLY and CDR2 FYNNEI. The part of the CDR3 DNA that was read is TGTGCCGGAAAACGACTAGCGAACACCGGGGAG. As protein: CAGKRLANTGE. In full, the CDR3 is CAGKRLANTGELFF. Supplemented by reference TRBV2 and TRBJ2-2, the full variable domain reads EPEVTQTPSHQVTQMGQEVILRCVPISNHLYFYWYRQILGQKVEFLVSFYNNEISEKSEIFDDQFSVERPDGSNFTLKIRSTKLEDSAMYFCAGKRLANTGELFFGEGSRLTVL.

This clone occurred many times. The read is 3 residues too short to cover the CDR3 end, so that end is filled in from the germline J gene. V usage is TRBV7-3 and J usage is TRBJ1-1; tentatively, D is TRBD1 (6 bases). V lost 4 bases and J lost 5, with 20 bases in between. The germline gives CDR1 SGHTA, CDR2 FQGTGA. The CDR3 is made up of 16 amino acids. This chain's CDR3 is CASSSHAPGVGTEAFF. The CDR3 bases that were read are TGTGCCAGCAGCTCTCACGCCCCAGGGGTAGGGACTGAA.

This clone occurred many times. Read sequence stops 3 residues before the CDR3 end, and the germline J gene provides the missing end. The gene calls are TRBV20-1 and TRBJ1-1; D uncertain. Trimming cost V 0 bases and J 7 bases, with 18 bases left between them. Germline CDR1 reads DFQATT; CDR2 reads SNEGSKA (reference sequence). This CDR3 contains 15 residues. Incomplete CDR3 DNA: TGCAGTGCTAGAGATCCGCGGGGTCCAGGCATTGAA. This encodes CSARDPRGPGIE. The full-length CDR3 reads as CSARDPRGPGIEAFF.

In this sample, this clone turned up many times. The read ends 3 residues shy of where the CDR3 ends; the end is completed using the germline J gene. The J gene is TRBJ1-2, the V gene TRBV29-1, with a tentative D call TRBD1 (6 bases). From germline, CDR1 is SQVTM and CDR2 ANQGSEA. This CDR3 is built from 14 residues. V lost 2 bases and J 7 bases, leaving 17 bases between the germline ends. The CDR3 sequence is CSVERGLAPSGYTF. The CDR3 DNA, read in part, is TGCAGCGTTGAAAGGGGGTTAGCCCCAAGTGGC. The complete variable domain, with remaining parts taken from reference TRBV29-1 and TRBJ1-2, reads SAVISQKPSRDICQRGTSLTIQCQVDSQVTMMFWYRQQPGQSLTLIATANQGSEATYESGFVIDKFPISRPNLTFSTLTVSNMSPEDSSIYLCSVERGLAPSGYTFGSGTRLTVV.

There are a few counts of this clone. The read ends 3 residues shy of where the CDR3 ends; the end is completed using the germline J gene. The chain combines TRBV5-4 with TRBJ2-7, with 8 bases identical to TRBD2. Looked up from germline, CDR1 is SGHNT and CDR2 is YYREEE (reference sequence). With 9 bases clipped from V and 2 bases from J, the junction kept 7 bases outside the gene matches. This CDR3 has 13 amino acids. The covered CDR3 bases are TGTGCCACTTCCCTAGCGGGCCCCTACGAG. It specifies CATSLAGPYE. The entire CDR3 protein reads CATSLAGPYEQYF.

By frequency in the sample, this clone is medium-sized. The read is 3 residues too short to cover the CDR3 end, so that end is filled in from the germline J gene. The rearrangement joins TRBV19 to TRBJ2-2; 7 nucleotides match TRBD1. The CDR3 totals 12 residues. Germline V gives CDR1 LNHDA, CDR2 SQIVND (reference sequence). V gave up 5 bases and J gave up 6 bases; unmatched junction bases: 0. The DNA read from the CDR3 is TGTGCCAGTAGTCAGGGGGCCGGGGAG. Amino acid sequence: CASSQGAGE. The CDR3 in full is CASSQGAGELFF.

This clone was picked up a small number of times. At one end, the junction sequence differs from germline, possibly due to a read error. The sequence runs out 3 residues before the end of the CDR3; the remainder is reconstructed from the germline J gene. Other DNA sequences within the sample encode an identical CDR3. J is TRBJ1-3 and V is TRBV30, with 7 positions matching TRBD1. The CDR3 contains 16 residues. CDR1 is GTSNPN, CDR2 SVGIG, per germline (reference sequence). CDR3 sequence reads: CAWKKTTGELLHTIYF. CDR3 DNA (partial): TGTGCCTGGAAAAAGACCACAGGGGAACTCCTACACACG.

This clone was detected ten times or more. From the germline J gene comes the end of the CDR3, since the read stops 3 residues before it. The V call is TRBV20-1, the J call TRBJ2-3, with D perhaps TRBD2 (6 bases). This CDR3 is built from 14 residues. Trimming took off 3 bases at V and 0 bases at J, with 10 bases between the two ends. Germline loops: CDR1 DFQATT, CDR2 SNEGSKA (reference sequence). The sequenced part of the CDR3 DNA is TGCAGTGCTAGCGGTAGCGGTAGCACAGATACG. Protein: CSASGSGSTDT. In full, the CDR3 is CSASGSGSTDTQYF.